A single sample is the source of the 21 T cell receptor beta chains below, sequenced in a study of cytomegalovirus exposure and HLA in healthy donors. Primers for the PCR totalled 60 Vbeta and 13 Jbeta. Sequenced by immunoSEQ multiplex PCR; TCRdb stores in-frame clones only, minus some. Here the sample spans about 140,000 clones, 80% being singletons. Sample: PBMCs. The receptors come from a male donor in good health and CMV-seronegative.

This sequence joins TRBV7-2 and TRBJ1-3, with TRBD1 identical over 11 bases. The V and J ends lost 7 bases and 8 bases, in that order; junction bases with no gene match: 10. Germline V gene lookup returns CDR1 SGHTA and CDR2 FQGNSA. The CDR3 has 15 amino acids. The CDR3 DNA is TGTGCCAGCATTTTACGGACAGGGGGCTCGGACACCATATATTTT. Its protein product is CASILRTGGSDTIYF.

The table lists this clone with a few counts. The chain joins TRBV4-2 to TRBJ1-5; D is ambiguous. Trimming stripped 0 bases from V and 5 bases from J, with 11 bases between. Per the germline V gene, CDR1 is LGHNA and CDR2 is YNFKEQ. This CDR3 comprises 15 residues. The CDR3 loop is CASSQDEDSDQPQHF. The CDR3 nucleotides read TGTGCCAGCAGCCAAGATGAAGATTCAGATCAGCCCCAGCATTTT.

The CDR3 coding sequence is TGTGCCAGCAGTGCCCTTCTGGGACTAGCGGGGCCAGAGCAGTTCTTC. It codes for CASSALLGLAGPEQFF. The chain recombines TRBV28 with TRBJ2-1, with 13 bases that match TRBD2. V was clipped by 5 bases and J by 10 bases; unmatched bases: 11. Germline V lookup: CDR1 MDHEN, CDR2 SYDVKM. The CDR3 runs 16 residues.

The genes are TRBV5-4 and TRBJ2-3, with a weak D call TRBD2 (7 bases). The CDR3 sequence is 16 residues long. V was shortened by 4 bases and J by 1 base, with 16 bases between the two germline ends. Germline-derived CDR1 and CDR2 are SGHNT and YYREEE (reference sequence). The CDR3 sequence: CASSPVGGARTDTQYF. Here the CDR3 DNA reads TGTGCCAGCAGCCCGGTGGGGGGGGCGCGCACAGATACGCAGTATTTT. The full variable domain, its missing parts supplied by reference TRBV5-4 and TRBJ2-3, is ETGVTQSPTHLIKTRGQQVTLRCSSQSGHNTVSWYQQALGQGPQFIFQYYREEENGRGNFPPRFSGLQFPNYSSELNVNALELDDSALYLCASSPVGGARTDTQYFGPGTRLTVL.

This chain uses TRBV5-1 with TRBJ2-2; tentative D call: TRBD1 (6 bases). Germline CDR1 is SGHRS and CDR2 is YFSETQ. This CDR3 is 14 amino acids long. V lost 4 bases and J 4 bases, leaving 11 bases between the germline ends. The CDR3 DNA follows: TGCGCCAGCAGCGTTGCAGGGGTCACCGGGGAGCTGTTTTTT. This gives the protein CASSVAGVTGELFF. The full variable domain, with the rest looked up from reference TRBV5-1 and TRBJ2-2, is KAGVTQTPRYLIKTRGQQVTLSCSPISGHRSVSWYQQTPGQGLQFLFEYFSETQRNKGNFPGRFSGRQFSNSRSEMNVSTLELGDSALYLCASSVAGVTGELFFGEGSRLTVL.

The chain has TRBV4-2 and TRBJ2-6; D perhaps matches TRBD1 (5 bases). CDR1 is LGHNA and CDR2 is YNFKEQ in the germline V gene. The CDR3 spans 21 residues. V lost 0 bases, J lost 0 bases, and 21 bases lay in between. CDR3 DNA sequence: TGTGCCAGCAGCCAAGATCTCAGGGTGTATGGTGCTGCCTCTGGGGCCAACGTCCTGACTTTC. It translates to CASSQDLRVYGAASGANVLTF.

The gene calls are TRBV20-1 and TRBJ2-5; no clear D. V gave up 8 bases and J gave up 2 bases, with 9 bases separating them. CDR1 DFQATT and CDR2 SNEGSKA come from the germline V gene (reference sequence). The CDR3 covers 11 residues. The CDR3 sequence is CSLFVQETQYF. The DNA for the CDR3 is TGCAGTTTGTTCGTTCAAGAGACCCAGTACTTC.

This rearrangement joins TRBV5-8 to TRBJ1-1, with 7 bases identical to TRBD1. This CDR3 spans 15 amino acids. Looked up from germline, CDR1 is SGHTS and CDR2 is YDEGEE. The junction had 7 bases not matched to a gene; V was cut back by 4 bases and J by 1 base. The CDR3 is CASSPFRGQNTEAFF. CDR3 DNA: TGTGCCAGCAGCCCATTTAGGGGGCAGAACACTGAAGCTTTCTTT.

This rearrangement joins TRBV9 to TRBJ2-1; possibly TRBD2 for D (6 bases). The V and J ends lost 4 bases and 5 bases respectively, with 19 bases between them. From germline, CDR1 is SGDLS and CDR2 YYNGEE. The CDR3 loop spans 16 amino acids. This chain's CDR3 is CASSQNDMGGHNEQFF. The CDR3 nucleotides are TGTGCCAGCAGCCAGAACGACATGGGAGGTCACAATGAGCAGTTCTTC.

The chain links TRBV9 to TRBJ1-6; 10 bases align to TRBD1. The CDR3 spans 16 residues. The germline V gene has CDR1 SGDLS and CDR2 YYNGEE. Unmatched junction bases numbered 7, after V lost 0 bases and J lost 10 bases. CDR3 in DNA: TGTGCCAGCAGCGTAGCCCGGGACAGGGGACGATCACCCCTCCACTTT. This codes for CASSVARDRGRSPLHF.

The V call is TRBV19, the J call TRBJ1-1, with D uncertain. V lost 6 bases, J lost 5 bases, and 13 bases lay in between. The germline V gene encodes CDR1 LNHDA and CDR2 SQIVND (reference sequence). The length of the CDR3 is 13 residues. The CDR3 sequence: CASRERKETEAFF. CDR3 nucleotides: TGTGCCAGTAGAGAACGGAAGGAGACTGAAGCTTTCTTT.

The chain recombines TRBV14 with TRBJ1-2; 9 nucleotides agree with TRBD1. Trimming removed 4 bases from V and 6 bases from J; junction bases left unmatched: 3. The CDR3 sequence is 13 residues long. The germline V gene encodes CDR1 SGHDN and CDR2 FVKESK. The CDR3 is CASSPRTGDGYTF. The CDR3 nucleotides are TGTGCCAGCAGCCCCCGGACAGGGGATGGCTACACCTTC.

The V gene is TRBV7-3, the J gene TRBJ1-1; D gene unclear. This CDR3 is built from 13 residues. Trimming removed 2 bases at V and 3 bases at J, with 7 bases between. The germline V gene has CDR1 SGHTA and CDR2 FQGTGA. This CDR3 reads CASSLEQYTEAFF. DNA of the CDR3: TGTGCCAGCAGCTTAGAACAGTACACTGAAGCTTTCTTT. Complete variable domain (other parts from reference TRBV7-3 and TRBJ1-1): GAGVSQTPSNKVTEKGKYVELRCDPISGHTALYWYRQSLGQGPEFLIYFQGTGAADDSGLPNDRFFAVRPEGSVSTLKIQRTERGDSAVYLCASSLEQYTEAFFGQGTRLTVV.

This clone was seen just once. The chain combines TRBV5-8 with TRBJ1-4; tentative D call: TRBD1 (5 bases). This CDR3 comprises 15 residues. The V and J ends lost 0 bases and 4 bases respectively, with 10 bases between them. Germline CDR1 and CDR2: SGHTS and YDEGEE. In DNA, the CDR3 is TGTGCCAGCAGCTTGGCGGGACTGAGTAATGAAAAACTGTTTTTT. Protein product: CASSLAGLSNEKLFF.

The chain joins TRBV4-3 to TRBJ1-3; D unresolved. The CDR3 is 15 amino acids. Germline V gene lookup returns CDR1 LGHNA and CDR2 YSLEER. The V and J ends lost 1 base and 0 bases respectively, with 7 bases between them. DNA of the CDR3: TGCGCCAGCAGCCAAGGTACAGCCTCTGGAAACACCATATATTTT. It translates to CASSQGTASGNTIYF.

This chain joins TRBV7-2 and TRBJ2-2; 7 nucleotides line up with TRBD2. The length of the CDR3 is 15 residues. Germline CDR1 and CDR2: SGHTA and FQGNSA. Trimming took 5 bases from V and 2 from J; bases not matched to a gene: 5. CDR3 loop: CASSPRTRNTGELFF. In DNA, the CDR3 is TGTGCCAGCAGCCCCCGGACTAGAAACACCGGGGAGCTGTTTTTT.

The rearrangement links TRBV29-1 to TRBJ2-5; D may be TRBD2 (6 bases). Germline loops: CDR1 SQVTM, CDR2 ANQGSEA. Trimming stripped 5 bases from V and 5 bases from J, with 21 bases between. The CDR3 sequence is 15 residues long. The CDR3 here is CSVPRRGTLQETQYF. The CDR3 DNA is TGCAGCGTTCCACGACGGGGGACCCTCCAGGAGACCCAGTACTTC.

This clone showed up just a few times. The V and J genes are TRBV7-2 and TRBJ1-2, with D maybe TRBD1 (6 bases). From germline, CDR1 is SGHTA and CDR2 FQGNSA. V was clipped by 2 bases and J by 0 bases, with 10 bases between them. The CDR3 extends over 15 amino acids. CDR3 region: CASSLRQAPNYGYTF. For the CDR3, the DNA is TGTGCCAGCAGCTTAAGACAGGCCCCTAACTATGGCTACACCTTC.

The rearrangement links TRBV7-9 to TRBJ1-3; 11 bases align to TRBD1. This CDR3 region has 16 residues. Trimming cost V 5 bases and J 3 bases; bases outside gene matches: 6. Looked up from germline, CDR1 is SEHNR and CDR2 is FQNEAQ (reference sequence). The CDR3 spells CASSPGTGGYGNTIYF. The CDR3 DNA reads TGTGCCAGCAGCCCCGGGACAGGGGGATATGGAAACACCATATATTTT.

This clone was picked up a small number of times. V usage is TRBV6-1 and J usage is TRBJ2-7; TRBD1 is a possible D gene (6 bases). Trimming left V 5 bases short and J 3 bases short, with 17 bases between. Germline CDR1 is MNHNS and CDR2 is SASEGT. The CDR3 has 15 amino acids. The CDR3 region has the DNA TGTGCCAGCAGTTTCCGGACAGTAGAATACTACGAGCAGTACTTC. Translated, it gives CASSFRTVEYYEQYF.

The chain joins TRBV19 to TRBJ1-4; 9 positions match TRBD1. This CDR3 comprises 16 residues. V trimming: 6 bases; J trimming: 4 bases; junction bases outside the gene matches: 9. Germline-derived CDR1 and CDR2 are LNHDA and SQIVND (reference sequence). The CDR3: CASSSSTGGDNEKLFF. The CDR3 DNA follows: TGTGCCAGTAGCAGTTCCACAGGGGGCGATAATGAAAAACTGTTTTTT.